This TCR beta chain was documented in a study of technical replicates of blood from a few donors. CDR1 LNHNV and CDR2 YYDKDF come from the germline V gene (reference sequence). Between the trimmed V and J ends, which lost 0 bases and 1 base, there was a span of 9 bases. The length of the CDR3 is 15 residues. This clone qualifies as medium-sized. Assay used: immunoSEQ multiplex PCR; TCRdb lists only in-frame clones, some missing. Of 55,000 to 75,000 clones listed, 92% were seen once; the top ten hold 3.5% to 5%. The clonotype originates from a human donor in good health. Some clones in this sample may be carry-over from other donors' samples. The chain joins TRBV15 to TRBJ1-1; D is uncertain. The sample comprised PBMCs. The CDR3 loop is CATSRDREGNTEAFF. The CDR3, as DNA: TGTGCCACCAGCAGAGATAGGGAGGGGAACACTGAAGCTTTCTTT.